The rows below give T cell receptor beta chains drawn from one sample of a study of OX40 agonist ivuxolimab in advanced cancers. Sequenced by immunoSEQ multiplex PCR; TCRdb stores in-frame clones only, minus some. The data contain tens of thousands of clones, 89% of them singletons. The material sequenced was CD4+ or CD8+ T cells sorted from blood, taken in a trial of the OX40 agonist ivuxolimab. Every receptor here comes from an adult with an advanced solid tumor such as melanoma, head and neck, liver or kidney cancer. Each CDR3 is given without its conserved first and last residue. The size entry is marked missing in some rows and otherwise reads once, few, many or a size class.

abundance,v_gene,CDR3aa
.,TRBV5-8,ASSSGTGGTEAF
few,TRBV10-2,ASSPPLAEAF
.,TRBV19,ASSMSGQINQPQH
.,TRBV7-2,ASSPGLLAKNIQY
.,TRBV11-3,ASSPTRSTDTQY
.,TRBV7-9,ASSLTGGLNEKLF
.,TRBV2,ASSVGTYQPQH
.,TRBV4-1,ASSQSRQKNSPLH
.,TRBV13,ASSSDRGQYNSPLH
.,TRBV11-2,ATQGWASTDTQY
.,TRBV5-4,ASSLAGGPTDTQY
.,TRBV27,ASSLSGSGANVLT
.,TRBV11-2,ASSLAFNQPQH
.,TRBV5-1,ASSLELVGETQY
.,TRBV7-2,ASSFLAGSYNEQF
.,TRBV9,ASSSTSVLRTGASTEAF
.,TRBV19,ASSPGQSSYNSPLH
.,TRBV5-1,ASSWGLAGVADTQY
.,TRBV7-6,ASSLELAGGGTDTQY
.,TRBV9,ASSTRDSRYGYT
.,TRBV10-3,AISDPEEQF
.,TRBV6-5,ASADRGFDEQF
once,TRBV11-2,ASNSLRSGNTGELF
.,TRBV7-6,ASSSGTGGWETQY
.,TRBV29-1,SVLAGTVNEQF
.,TRBV6-5,ASSYEAGVNNEQF
.,TRBV5-1,ASSFRQGSEAF
.,TRBV28,ASTLRREVGHEQF
.,TRBV4-3,ASSLGQGAAGTYNEQF
.,TRBV28,ASSQDPGTAKGGYT
.,TRBV5-8,ASSSSPGQGTNTIY
.,TRBV10-2,ASSDSAGANTEAF
.,TRBV9,ASSPDSTTNEKLF
few,TRBV30,AWSVARNTEAF
.,TRBV28,ASSALPLAGGPGETQY
.,TRBV7-9,ASSPGLLIGVEETQY
.,TRBV4-3,ASSPPSGQGPAF
.,TRBV11-2,ASSSGTSGRRYNEQF
.,TRBV9,ASSASGASNEKLF
.,TRBV5-6,ASSLRWGAQETQY
once,TRBV28,ASSAYSNQPQH
.,TRBV7-2,ASSPSVLGGDTQY
.,TRBV9,ASSVDVEAEAF
.,TRBV6-1,ASSEALGRKGYT
.,TRBV15,ATSRDGFGVNTEAF
.,TRBV2,ASKPPPNTGELF
.,TRBV27,ASRRGLGTEAF
.,TRBV5-6,ASSSKQGTGTQY
.,TRBV7-9,ASRAGFTEAF
once,TRBV5-8,ASSLEEGATEKLF
.,TRBV7-9,ASSFIKLEILDEQF
medium-sized,TRBV7-9,ASSPGTGASEAF
.,TRBV5-1,ASSSPGRLPYNEQF